Below, 32 T cell receptor beta chains from the same sample are listed, as sequenced in a study of shared clonotypes between healthy human individuals. The assay was immunoSEQ multiplex PCR, and TCRdb's table has in-frame clones only and misses some. The table has 2 million or so clones, 85% to 95% seen once. Cells designated naive CD8 were CD45RO-negative and were positively selected for CCR7, with terminally differentiated effector memory CD45RA+ cells excluded. Sample: naive CD8+ T cells sorted from blood. The receptors stem from a man aged 18 to 30 in good health.

This sequence joins TRBV27 and TRBJ1-1; D is unresolved. CDR1 is MNHEY and CDR2 is SMNVEV in the germline V gene (reference sequence). Trimming took 3 bases from V and 7 from J, leaving 15 bases between them. CDR3 size: 14 residues. CDR3 protein: CASSFGRSGIEAFF. The CDR3 region has the DNA TGTGCCAGCAGTTTCGGGCGAAGTGGGATTGAAGCTTTCTTT.

The V gene is TRBV7-2, the J gene TRBJ2-3, with D uncertain. The ends were cut back, 1 base at V and 2 bases at J, with 19 bases in the middle. CDR1 SGHTA and CDR2 FQGNSA come from the germline V gene. This CDR3 region has 18 residues. The DNA of the CDR3 is TGTGCCAGCAGCTTAGGTGATGTTTCCCGCCTCTTCACAGATACGCAGTATTTT. This encodes CASSLGDVSRLFTDTQYF.

This sequence joins TRBV11-2 and TRBJ2-7; TRBD1 agrees at 8 bases. Trimming at V came to 5 bases and at J to 6 bases, leaving 9 bases not matched to a gene. Germline loops: CDR1 SGHAT, CDR2 FQNNGV. The CDR3 loop spans 14 amino acids. The CDR3 protein is CASSQGQGGFEQYF. CDR3 nucleotide sequence: TGTGCCAGCAGCCAAGGACAGGGAGGTTTCGAGCAGTACTTC. Looking up the rest from reference TRBV11-2 and TRBJ2-7 gives the full variable domain: EAGVAQSPRYKIIEKRQSVAFWCNPISGHATLYWYQQILGQGPKLLIQFQNNGVVDDSQLPKDRFSAERLKGVDSTLKIQPAKLEDSAVYLCASSQGQGGFEQYFGPGTRLTVT.

This clone came up once. The chain has TRBV7-9 and TRBJ2-7; D ambiguous. Deletions cut 3 bases from V and 5 bases from J, with 11 bases between. This CDR3 is built from 13 residues. Germline CDR1 is SEHNR and CDR2 is FQNEAQ (reference sequence). CDR3 sequence reads: CASSFGPQHEQYF. CDR3 sequence (DNA): TGTGCCAGCAGCTTCGGACCACAGCACGAGCAGTACTTC.

The chain uses TRBV6-1 and TRBJ1-5; 9 bases align to TRBD1. This CDR3 has 15 amino acids. Trimming took 4 bases from V and 4 from J; bases not matched to a gene: 5. CDR1 and CDR2 from the germline V gene are MNHNS and SASEGT. In DNA, the CDR3 is TGTGCCAGCAGTGCGGACAGGGGAGATAATCAGCCCCAGCATTTT. Protein sequence: CASSADRGDNQPQHF.

This sequence joins TRBV28 and TRBJ2-1; a possible D gene is TRBD2 (7 bases). Germline assignment: CDR1 MDHEN and CDR2 SYDVKM. The CDR3 covers 16 residues. V was trimmed by 2 bases and J by 2 bases, leaving 13 bases between them. CDR3: CASSLEGGMAYNEQFF. In DNA form, the CDR3 reads TGTGCCAGCAGTTTAGAGGGGGGGATGGCCTACAATGAGCAGTTCTTC.

With regard to this clone: Sequence at one end of the junction differs from germline and may be a read error. The gene calls are TRBV30 and TRBJ2-1; TRBD1 aligns across 9 bases. The CDR3 sequence is 11 residues long. Germline V lookup: CDR1 GTSNPN, CDR2 SVGIG (reference sequence). The CDR3 loop is CAWSAGTGSIF. CDR3 in DNA: TGTGCCTGGAGTGCAGGGACAGGGTCCATCTTC.

The chain has TRBV13 and TRBJ2-1, with 7 bases lining up with TRBD2. CDR3 size: 16 residues. Trimming removed 1 base from V and 0 bases from J; junction bases left unmatched: 3. Per germline, CDR1 PRHDT and CDR2 FYEKMQ (reference sequence). CDR3 in DNA: TGTGCCAGCAGCTTAGCGGGGGGACTCTCCTACAATGAGCAGTTCTTC. Translation gives CASSLAGGLSYNEQFF.

With respect to this clone: The identical CDR3 is also encoded by other nucleotide sequences in the sample. The chain has TRBV4-1 and TRBJ2-5; D not certain. Germline V gene data show CDR1 as MGHRA and CDR2 as YSYEKL. The CDR3 totals 13 residues. V was trimmed by 0 bases and J by 3 bases, leaving 5 bases between them. CDR3 sequence reads: CASSQDWEETQYF. The CDR3 nucleotides are TGCGCCAGCAGCCAAGACTGGGAAGAGACCCAGTACTTC.

The chain combines TRBV14 with TRBJ2-7, with 10 nucleotides matching TRBD2. Trimming at V came to 6 bases and at J to 2 bases, leaving 25 bases not matched to a gene. The CDR3 runs to 21 residues. CDR1 is SGHDN and CDR2 is FVKESK in the germline V gene. The CDR3 DNA sequence: TGTGCCAGCAGACTTGGGACTAGCGTCCGTACTTATATACTCTTAGCCTACGAGCAGTACTTC. Amino acid sequence: CASRLGTSVRTYILLAYEQYF. The whole variable domain, remainder taken from reference TRBV14 and TRBJ2-7, is EAGVTQFPSHSVIEKGQTVTLRCDPISGHDNLYWYRRVMGKEIKFLLHFVKESKQDESGMPNNRFLAERTGGTYSTLKVQPAELEDSGVYFCASRLGTSVRTYILLAYEQYFGPGTRLTVT.

V is TRBV27 and J is TRBJ1-1; the D gene is possibly TRBD1 (6 bases). This CDR3 spans 15 amino acids. Germline V gene data show CDR1 as MNHEY and CDR2 as SMNVEV (reference sequence). Trimming took 5 bases from V and 2 from J, leaving 15 bases between them. Here the CDR3 reads CASSPSSTGNTEAFF. CDR3 sequence (DNA): TGTGCCAGCAGTCCATCCTCGACAGGTAACACTGAAGCTTTCTTT.

V gene TRBV7-9 combines with J gene TRBJ1-2, with TRBD1 as a possible D gene (5 bases). Germline CDR1 SEHNR, CDR2 FQNEAQ (reference sequence). V lost 4 bases to trimming and J lost 8 bases, with 11 bases between them. This CDR3 has 12 amino acids. This chain's CDR3 is CASSSQTEGYTF. CDR3 nucleotide sequence: TGTGCCAGCAGCTCGCAGACAGAAGGCTACACCTTC.

Of note for this clone: In the same sample, other DNA sequences code for this CDR3. The V gene is TRBV4-1, the J gene TRBJ2-1, with TRBD1 matching 7 bases. Germline V gene data show CDR1 as MGHRA and CDR2 as YSYEKL. V lost 4 bases and J lost 4; bases outside the gene matches: 4. The CDR3 has 14 residues. The chain's CDR3 is CASSPRQGYNEQFF. CDR3 in DNA: TGCGCCAGCAGCCCCCGACAGGGTTACAATGAGCAGTTCTTC.

The V and J genes are TRBV4-3 and TRBJ2-6; 11 bases are a match to TRBD2. V shed 0 bases and J 3 bases; nucleotides not matched to a gene: 4. The CDR3 is 18 amino acids. CDR1 LGHNA and CDR2 YSLEER come from the germline V gene. The CDR3: CASSQELAGVIGANVLTF. The CDR3 nucleotides read TGCGCCAGCAGCCAAGAACTAGCGGGAGTTATTGGGGCCAACGTCCTGACTTTC.

This chain connects TRBV5-6 to TRBJ2-1; D is unclear. Trimming pared 1 base from V and 4 bases from J, leaving 9 bases between. Germline CDR1 is SGHDT and CDR2 is YYEEEE. The CDR3 runs 14 residues. DNA for the CDR3: TGTGCCAGCAGCTTGTCTTACTCATACAATGAGCAGTTCTTC. Its translation is CASSLSYSYNEQFF.

The rearrangement uses TRBV11-2 and TRBJ1-2; a possible D gene is TRBD1 (5 bases). This CDR3 is built from 12 residues. Trimming pared 5 bases from V and 7 bases from J, leaving 11 bases between. Per germline, CDR1 SGHAT and CDR2 FQNNGV. As DNA, the CDR3 is TGTGCCAGCAGCAGGGGTCAGGGTGGCTACACCTTC. Encoded protein: CASSRGQGGYTF.

The chain employs TRBV7-9 and TRBJ1-4; D remains unclear. The CDR3 sequence is 16 residues long. Germline CDR1 is SEHNR and CDR2 is FQNEAQ (reference sequence). The V end lost 3 bases, the J end lost 5 bases, and 16 bases lay between the germline ends. CDR3 protein: CASSLVARVENEKLFF. In DNA, the CDR3 is TGTGCCAGCAGCTTGGTTGCAAGGGTGGAAAATGAAAAACTGTTTTTT.

V is TRBV11-2 and J is TRBJ2-3, with a weak D call TRBD2 (6 bases). Germline assignment: CDR1 SGHAT and CDR2 FQNNGV. Trimming cost V 0 bases and J 5 bases, with 15 bases left between them. CDR3 length: 16 residues. The CDR3 DNA sequence: TGTGCCAGCAGCTTAGATTCGGCTAGCGAGGGAGATACGCAGTATTTT. It translates to CASSLDSASEGDTQYF.

The chain recombines TRBV19 with TRBJ2-7, with D possibly matching TRBD2 (6 bases). The germline gives CDR1 LNHDA, CDR2 SQIVND (reference sequence). With 8 bases removed from V and 2 bases from J, the gap between germline ends came to 10 bases. The CDR3 has 12 residues. CDR3 region: CASSSEAYEQYF. In nucleotides, the CDR3 is TGTGCCAGTTCTAGCGAAGCCTACGAGCAGTACTTC.

The chain employs TRBV2 and TRBJ2-1; 11 positions agree with TRBD2. Germline V gene sequence: CDR1 SNHLY, CDR2 FYNNEI. Trimming took 6 bases from V and 5 from J; bases not matched to a gene: 3. The CDR3 extends over 14 amino acids. CDR3 protein: CASSPGLADNEQFF. As DNA, the CDR3 is TGTGCCAGCAGCCCGGGACTAGCGGACAATGAGCAGTTCTTC. Full variable domain (missing parts from reference TRBV2 and TRBJ2-1): EPEVTQTPSHQVTQMGQEVILRCVPISNHLYFYWYRQILGQKVEFLVSFYNNEISEKSEIFDDQFSVERPDGSNFTLKIRSTKLEDSAMYFCASSPGLADNEQFFGPGTRLTVL.

The CDR3 reads CASSTLPGSPVNTEAFF. The CDR3 nucleotides are TGTGCCAGCAGCACACTACCCGGGAGCCCAGTAAACACTGAAGCTTTCTTT. V is TRBV7-9 and J is TRBJ1-1; D is uncertain. V was pared by 5 bases and J by 2 bases, with 21 bases between. The length of the CDR3 is 17 residues. Germline assignment: CDR1 SEHNR and CDR2 FQNEAQ (reference sequence).

The V gene is TRBV7-8, the J gene TRBJ2-3; 9 nucleotides line up with TRBD1. Germline V lookup: CDR1 SGHVS, CDR2 FQNEAQ. This CDR3 is 13 amino acids long. With 5 bases clipped from V and 5 bases from J, the junction kept 2 bases outside the gene matches. The CDR3 loop reads CASSRQGEDTQYF. CDR3 DNA: TGTGCCAGCAGCCGACAGGGGGAAGATACGCAGTATTTT.

J is TRBJ2-1 and V is TRBV13; 11 bases map to TRBD2. V lost 4 bases and J lost 3; bases outside the gene matches: 2. This CDR3 contains 15 residues. Germline CDR1 PRHDT, CDR2 FYEKMQ (reference sequence). CDR3 residues: CASSSLAGDYNEQFF. CDR3 DNA sequence: TGTGCCAGCAGCTCACTAGCGGGGGACTACAATGAGCAGTTCTTC.

The gene calls are TRBV2 and TRBJ2-1; 10 bases align to TRBD1. Trimming removed 6 bases from V and 4 bases from J; junction bases left unmatched: 9. CDR3 length: 16 amino acids. CDR1 is SNHLY, CDR2 FYNNEI, per germline. CDR3 sequence: CASSRQGAQQYNEQFF. For the CDR3, the DNA is TGTGCCAGCAGCCGACAGGGGGCCCAACAGTACAATGAGCAGTTCTTC.

This clone was found a few times. This chain connects TRBV6-6 to TRBJ1-5; TRBD1 aligns across 8 bases. The junction had 2 bases not matched to a gene; V was cut back by 2 bases and J by 5 bases. This CDR3 comprises 14 residues. CDR1 and CDR2 (germline): MNHNY, SVGAGI (reference sequence). The CDR3 sequence: CASSYGQGYQPQHF. In DNA, the CDR3 is TGTGCCAGCAGTTACGGACAGGGCTATCAGCCCCAGCATTTT.

V usage is TRBV6-1 and J usage is TRBJ2-7; perhaps TRBD1 as D (6 bases). This CDR3 is 16 amino acids long. CDR1 and CDR2 from the germline V gene are MNHNS and SASEGT. V was pared by 1 base and J by 0 bases, with 13 bases between. DNA for the CDR3: TGTGCCAGCAGTGAAGTTCCGGGACAAGGCTCCTACGAGCAGTACTTC. It specifies CASSEVPGQGSYEQYF.

Here the CDR3 reads CASSVVAASGDSEAFF. The CDR3 nucleotides are TGTGCCAGCAGCGTAGTAGCCGCTTCAGGGGATTCTGAAGCTTTCTTT. This rearrangement joins TRBV9 to TRBJ1-1, with D possibly TRBD1 on 6 matching bases. The CDR3 contains 16 residues. Germline-derived CDR1 and CDR2 are SGDLS and YYNGEE. Between the trimmed V and J ends, which lost 0 bases and 6 bases, there was a span of 18 bases.

With regard to this clone: Other DNA sequences in this specimen translate into the identical CDR3. The chain is built from TRBV27 and TRBJ2-7; 7 bases align to TRBD1. CDR1 and CDR2 from the germline V gene are MNHEY and SMNVEV (reference sequence). The ends lost 2 bases at V and 4 bases at J; junction bases unmatched: 2. This CDR3 contains 13 residues. In DNA form, the CDR3 reads TGTGCCAGCAGTTTAGCAGGGGGTTACGAGCAGTACTTC. It yields the protein CASSLAGGYEQYF.

The CDR3 loop reads CASSDSGRAGDTGELFF. CDR3 bases: TGTGCCAGTAGTGATAGCGGGAGGGCCGGGGACACCGGGGAGCTGTTTTTT. The chain links TRBV19 to TRBJ2-2; TRBD2 matches 11 bases. This CDR3 contains 17 residues. Looked up from germline, CDR1 is LNHDA and CDR2 is SQIVND (reference sequence). J lost 3 bases, V lost 5 bases, and 8 bases had no gene match.

The chain joins TRBV7-9 to TRBJ1-2; perhaps TRBD1 as D (5 bases). Per the germline V gene, CDR1 is SEHNR and CDR2 is FQNEAQ (reference sequence). The V end was cut by 1 base, the J end by 1 base, with 10 bases between. The length of the CDR3 is 15 residues. The DNA for the CDR3 is TGTGCCAGCAGCTTAGGGGACGGTTTTAACTATGGCTACACCTTC. Translated, it gives CASSLGDGFNYGYTF.

Note on this clone: At the DNA level, this CDR3 is encoded by other sequences in the same sample as well. The CDR3 DNA reads TGTGCCAGCAGCTTAGGGGGACAGCCCCAGCATTTT. Its protein is CASSLGGQPQHF. The chain joins TRBV7-8 to TRBJ1-5; D gene ambiguous. In germline, CDR1 is SGHVS, CDR2 FQNEAQ. The CDR3 has 12 amino acids. V lost 1 base to trimming and J lost 7 bases, with 5 bases between them.

V gene TRBV13 combines with J gene TRBJ2-2; 7 positions match TRBD2. Per germline, CDR1 PRHDT and CDR2 FYEKMQ (reference sequence). CDR3 length: 11 residues. The junction had 1 base not matched to a gene; V was cut back by 8 bases and J by 7 bases. CDR3 DNA sequence: TGTGCCAGCGGGACTAACGGGGAGCTGTTTTTT. Its protein is CASGTNGELFF.